This T cell receptor (beta chain) appears in the sequencing data of a study of T-cell reconstitution after alpha-beta-depleted transplantation in children. This sample's TCRbeta library carried unique molecular identifier barcodes. MiXCR, run by TCRdb on the PCR reads, gives a single entry per CDR3 protein. The sample yields 350,000 to 500,000 distinct CDR3 sequences, 43% seen once. The sequencing here drew on PBMCs, taken before TCRalphabeta/CD19-depleted stem cell transplant. This TCR came from a girl aged 2 to 10 with aplastic anemia, due to receive a stem cell transplant.

The CDR3 is CASSPKRQLRGEGKAANEKLFF. Here the CDR3 DNA reads TGTGCCAGCAGCCCGAAGCGGCAGTTAAGGGGCGAAGGGAAGGCAGCTAATGAAAAACTGTTTTTT. The V gene is TRBV21-1, the J gene TRBJ1-4; TRBD1 was called by the table and not checked on the DNA. TRBV21-1 is given as a pseudogene. The length of the CDR3 is 22 residues.